The sample holds many counts of the clone carrying this T cell receptor beta chain. The germline CDR1 and CDR2 sequences are MDHEN and SYDVKM. The CDR3 has 17 amino acids. V trimming: 5 bases; J trimming: 4 bases; junction bases outside the gene matches: 14. Described time point: patch test 2, 6 weeks after DPC sensitization. Treatment noted: therapeutic diphenylcyclopropenone sensitization with weekly scalp DPC. The entry originates in a study of human T cells and chemical hapten exposure. Overall study: Sensitizing treatment utilized 2% DPC over a roughly 2 cm by roughly 2 cm portion of upper inner arm skin.

One entry per CDR3 protein, called by TCRdb with MiXCR from the RACE reads. Counted here are just over 350,000 distinct CDR3 sequences, about 6.9% occurring once; the ten biggest clones make up under 7%. Source: whole blood, taken in connection with sensitization to the hapten diphenylcyclopropenone (DPC). The rearrangement joins TRBV28 to TRBJ1-1; 9 bases line up with TRBD1. This receptor was obtained from a woman aged 18-29 years with alopecia areata. Some clones in this sample may be carry-over from other donors' samples. The CDR3 sequence is CASSGQGRLSDATEAFF. DNA for the CDR3: TGTGCCAGCAGTGGACAGGGGCGCCTATCCGACGCCACTGAAGCTTTCTTT.